What follows are 15 T cell receptor beta chains derived from one specimen sequenced in a study of blood T cell repertoires in COVID-19. The table came from immunoSEQ multiplex PCR; TCRdb's copy has only in-frame clones and leaves some out. The table shows 150,000 or so clones, with approximately 85% occurring only once. The specimen was peripheral blood. The receptors derive from a man aged 60 to 69 who had recovered from COVID-19.

This chain joins TRBV6-5 and TRBJ2-7; D possibly corresponds to TRBD1 (6 bases). Germline values: CDR1 MNHEY, CDR2 SVGAGI. With 4 bases removed from V and 2 bases from J, the gap between germline ends came to 9 bases. CDR3 length: 13 residues. The CDR3 loop reads CASSSQGPYEQYF. Written as DNA, the CDR3 is TGTGCCAGCAGTTCACAGGGTCCCTACGAGCAGTACTTC.

This clone has more than one count but fewer than ten. The chain joins TRBV18 to TRBJ1-1; weak D call: TRBD1 (5 bases). CDR3 length: 13 amino acids. V was shortened by 2 bases and J by 1 base, with 5 bases between the two germline ends. Germline V gene data show CDR1 as KGHSH and CDR2 as LQKENI. This CDR3 reads CASSPTGNTEAFF. DNA of the CDR3: TGTGCCAGCTCACCAACAGGGAACACTGAAGCTTTCTTT. The complete variable domain, with remaining parts taken from reference TRBV18 and TRBJ1-1, reads NAGVMQNPRHLVRRRGQEARLRCSPMKGHSHVYWYRQLPEEGLKFMVYLQKENIIDESGMPKERFSAEFPKEGPSILRIQQVVRGDSAAYFCASSPTGNTEAFFGQGTRLTVV.

This sequence joins TRBV5-1 and TRBJ2-1; 7 bases align to TRBD1. Germline V gene sequence: CDR1 SGHRS, CDR2 YFSETQ. The CDR3 has 14 amino acids. V lost 3 bases, J lost 5 bases, and 5 bases stayed unmatched. CDR3 bases: TGCGCCAGCAGCTGGCAAGGACAGGACAATGAGCAGTTCTTC. This translates into CASSWQGQDNEQFF.

V gene TRBV24-1 combines with J gene TRBJ2-7, with 8 bases identical to TRBD1. The trim removed 4 bases at V and 5 bases at J, leaving 9 bases unmatched. The germline V gene has CDR1 KGHDR and CDR2 SFDVKD. The CDR3 spans 15 residues. In DNA, the CDR3 is TGTGCCACCAGTGACGACAGGGGCCGATCCGACGAGCAGTACTTC. Translated, it gives CATSDDRGRSDEQYF.

The rearrangement joins TRBV6-5 to TRBJ1-4; no clear D gene. The ends were cut back, 3 bases at V and 4 bases at J, with 15 bases in the middle. Germline V gives CDR1 MNHEY, CDR2 SVGAGI. The CDR3 runs to 16 residues. CDR3 protein: CASSYSPGRGNEKLFF. In nucleotides, the CDR3 is TGTGCCAGCAGTTATAGCCCGGGTCGGGGTAATGAAAAACTGTTTTTT.

This chain connects TRBV5-6 to TRBJ2-7; TRBD2 aligns across 11 bases. Trimming at V came to 0 bases and at J to 6 bases, leaving 5 bases not matched to a gene. Per the germline V gene, CDR1 is SGHDT and CDR2 is YYEEEE. The CDR3 is 15 residues long. The CDR3 nucleotides read TGTGCCAGCAGCTTGGTAGCGGGGGGGCTCAGCGAGCAGTACTTC. The encoded protein is CASSLVAGGLSEQYF.

V gene TRBV27 combines with J gene TRBJ1-2; weak D call: TRBD1 (6 bases). CDR3 length: 19 amino acids. Germline CDR1 MNHEY, CDR2 SMNVEV (reference sequence). The V gene lost 2 bases and the J gene lost 0 bases, with 22 bases spanning the gap. The CDR3: CASSLQGQAGVTANYGYTF. In DNA, the CDR3 is TGTGCCAGCAGTTTACAGGGTCAGGCAGGGGTCACAGCTAACTATGGCTACACCTTC.

A remark on this clone: The junction does not match germline at one end; this may be a read error. The chain combines TRBV24-1 with TRBJ2-1; 11 bases align to TRBD1. From germline, CDR1 is KGHDR and CDR2 SFDVKD. CDR3 length: 11 amino acids. CDR3 nucleotides: TGTGCCACCAGTGAACCGGGACAGGGGGTCTTC. Protein product: CATSEPGQGVF.

The chain combines TRBV6-5 with TRBJ2-2; maybe TRBD2 (5 bases). This CDR3 region has 15 residues. The germline gives CDR1 MNHEY, CDR2 SVGAGI. The V end was cut by 8 bases, the J end by 0 bases, with 13 bases between. CDR3 residues: CASHGGAANTGELFF. The CDR3 DNA is TGTGCCAGCCACGGCGGAGCGGCGAACACCGGGGAGCTGTTTTTT.

Written as DNA, the CDR3 is TGTGCCTGGAGTTTAGGGGGGGTCGGCACTGAAGCTTTCTTT. Translated, it gives CAWSLGGVGTEAFF. This chain links TRBV30 with TRBJ1-1, with a weak D call TRBD1 (6 bases). Germline V gives CDR1 GTSNPN, CDR2 SVGIG (reference sequence). V shed 2 bases and J shed 4 bases, with 14 bases lying between them. This CDR3 spans 14 amino acids.

This sequence joins TRBV14 and TRBJ1-1; D is ambiguous. V was shortened by 0 bases and J by 0 bases, with 14 bases between the two germline ends. There are 17 residues in the CDR3. Germline V gene lookup returns CDR1 SGHDN and CDR2 FVKESK. The CDR3 region is CASSQEGFGLLNTEAFF. DNA for the CDR3: TGTGCCAGCAGCCAAGAGGGTTTTGGGCTCTTGAACACTGAAGCTTTCTTT.

This clone was picked up one time. The J gene is TRBJ2-3, the V gene TRBV19, with 10 bases identical to TRBD2. The CDR3 loop spans 16 amino acids. Germline CDR1 and CDR2: LNHDA and SQIVND (reference sequence). The V gene end was trimmed by 1 base and the J gene end by 3 bases; junction bases not matched to a gene: 4. CDR3 region: CASSIGAGGPTDTQYF. CDR3 bases: TGTGCCAGTAGTATAGGAGCGGGGGGGCCTACAGATACGCAGTATTTT.

A single count supports this clone. The genes are TRBV18 and TRBJ1-5; a weak D match, TRBD1 (6 bases). This CDR3 region has 15 residues. The V gene lost 7 bases and the J gene lost 0 bases, with 13 bases spanning the gap. Germline V CDR1 and CDR2: KGHSH, LQKENI. The CDR3 is CASLDRHDSNQPQHF. The CDR3 bases are TGTGCCAGCTTGGACAGACACGATAGCAATCAGCCCCAGCATTTT.

V usage is TRBV19 and J usage is TRBJ1-4; no reliable D call. Germline V gives CDR1 LNHDA, CDR2 SQIVND (reference sequence). The CDR3 spans 14 residues. Trimming took 7 bases from V and 8 from J, leaving 17 bases between them. The chain's CDR3 is CASKFDRHSEKLFF. The CDR3 DNA sequence: TGTGCCAGTAAGTTTGACCGACACTCCGAAAAACTGTTTTTT. The whole variable domain, filled in from reference TRBV19 and TRBJ1-4, reads DGGITQSPKYLFRKEGQNVTLSCEQNLNHDAMYWYRQDPGQGLRLIYYSQIVNDFQKGDIAEGYSVSREKKESFPLTVTSAQKNPTAFYLCASKFDRHSEKLFFGSGTQLSVL.

In this sample, this clone turned up once. The rearrangement joins TRBV14 to TRBJ2-1; D unclear. CDR3 length equals 14 residues. V was shortened by 2 bases and J by 4 bases, with 9 bases between the two germline ends. Per the germline V gene, CDR1 is SGHDN and CDR2 is FVKESK. The CDR3 reads CASSQTALYNEQFF. CDR3 bases: TGTGCCAGCAGCCAAACCGCACTTTACAATGAGCAGTTCTTC.